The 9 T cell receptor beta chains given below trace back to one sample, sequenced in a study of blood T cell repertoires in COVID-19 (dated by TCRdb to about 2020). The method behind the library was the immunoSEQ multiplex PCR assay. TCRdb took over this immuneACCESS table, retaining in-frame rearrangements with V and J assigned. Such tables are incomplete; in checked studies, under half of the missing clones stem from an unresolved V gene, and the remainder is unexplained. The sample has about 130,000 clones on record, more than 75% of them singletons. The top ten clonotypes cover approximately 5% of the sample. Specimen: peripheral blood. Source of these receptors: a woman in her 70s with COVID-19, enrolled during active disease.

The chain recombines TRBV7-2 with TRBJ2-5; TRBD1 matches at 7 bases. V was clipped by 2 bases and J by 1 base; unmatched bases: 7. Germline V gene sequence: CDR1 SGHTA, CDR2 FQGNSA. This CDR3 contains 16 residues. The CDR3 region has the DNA TGTGCCAGCAGCTTATCTGGGTCAGGGGGCCAAGAGACCCAGTACTTC. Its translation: CASSLSGSGGQETQYF.

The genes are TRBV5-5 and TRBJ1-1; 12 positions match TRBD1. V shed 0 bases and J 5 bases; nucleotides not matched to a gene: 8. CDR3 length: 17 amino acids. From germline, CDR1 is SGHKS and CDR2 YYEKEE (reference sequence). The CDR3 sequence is CASSLEGQGAPRTEAFF. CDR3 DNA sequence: TGTGCCAGCAGCTTGGAGGGACAGGGGGCGCCTCGGACTGAAGCTTTCTTT. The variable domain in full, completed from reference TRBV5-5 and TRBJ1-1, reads DAGVTQSPTHLIKTRGQQVTLRCSPISGHKSVSWYQQVLGQGPQFIFQYYEKEERGRGNFPDRFSARQFPNYSSELNVNALLLGDSALYLCASSLEGQGAPRTEAFFGQGTRLTVV.

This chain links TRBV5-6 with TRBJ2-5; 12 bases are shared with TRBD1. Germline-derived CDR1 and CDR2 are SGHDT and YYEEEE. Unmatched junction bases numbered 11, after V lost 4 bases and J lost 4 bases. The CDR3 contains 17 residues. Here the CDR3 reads CASSPTGTGGGLETQYF. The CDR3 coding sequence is TGTGCCAGCAGCCCGACCGGGACAGGGGGCGGGTTAGAGACCCAGTACTTC.

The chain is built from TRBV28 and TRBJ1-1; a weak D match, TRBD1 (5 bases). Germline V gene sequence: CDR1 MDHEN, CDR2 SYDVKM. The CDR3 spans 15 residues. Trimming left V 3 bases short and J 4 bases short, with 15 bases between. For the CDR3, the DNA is TGTGCCAGCAGTTTTCAACCCAGGGTCCCCACTGAAGCTTTCTTT. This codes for CASSFQPRVPTEAFF.

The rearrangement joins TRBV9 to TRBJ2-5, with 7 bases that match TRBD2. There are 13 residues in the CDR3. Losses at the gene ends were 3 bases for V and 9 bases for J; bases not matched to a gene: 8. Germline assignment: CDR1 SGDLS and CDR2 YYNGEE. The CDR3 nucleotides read TGTGCCAGCAGCGCACATGGGGCGGGGGCCCAGTACTTC. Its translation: CASSAHGAGAQYF.

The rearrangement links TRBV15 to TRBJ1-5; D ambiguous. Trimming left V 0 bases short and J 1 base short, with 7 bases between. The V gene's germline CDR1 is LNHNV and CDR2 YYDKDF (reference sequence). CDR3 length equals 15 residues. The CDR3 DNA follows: TGTGCCACCAGCAGAGATCTCCCGAGCAATCAGCCCCAGCATTTT. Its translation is CATSRDLPSNQPQHF.

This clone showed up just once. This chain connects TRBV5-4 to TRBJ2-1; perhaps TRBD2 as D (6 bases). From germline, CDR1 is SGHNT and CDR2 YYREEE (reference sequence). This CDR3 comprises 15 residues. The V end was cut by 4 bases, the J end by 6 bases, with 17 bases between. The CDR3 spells CASSLGRAGGNEQFF. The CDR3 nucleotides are TGTGCCAGCAGCCTGGGTCGAGCCGGGGGCAATGAGCAGTTCTTC.

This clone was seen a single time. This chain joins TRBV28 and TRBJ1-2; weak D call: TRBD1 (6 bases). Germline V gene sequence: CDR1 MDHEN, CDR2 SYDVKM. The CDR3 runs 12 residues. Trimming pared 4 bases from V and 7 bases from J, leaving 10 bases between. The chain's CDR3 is CASSSRGGGYTF. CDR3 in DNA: TGTGCCAGCAGTTCTCGAGGGGGTGGCTACACCTTC.

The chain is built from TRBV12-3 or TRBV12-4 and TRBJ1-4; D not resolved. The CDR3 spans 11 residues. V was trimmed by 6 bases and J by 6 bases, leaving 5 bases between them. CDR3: CASSPDEKLFF. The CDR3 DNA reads TGTGCCAGCAGCCCTGATGAAAAACTGTTTTTT.